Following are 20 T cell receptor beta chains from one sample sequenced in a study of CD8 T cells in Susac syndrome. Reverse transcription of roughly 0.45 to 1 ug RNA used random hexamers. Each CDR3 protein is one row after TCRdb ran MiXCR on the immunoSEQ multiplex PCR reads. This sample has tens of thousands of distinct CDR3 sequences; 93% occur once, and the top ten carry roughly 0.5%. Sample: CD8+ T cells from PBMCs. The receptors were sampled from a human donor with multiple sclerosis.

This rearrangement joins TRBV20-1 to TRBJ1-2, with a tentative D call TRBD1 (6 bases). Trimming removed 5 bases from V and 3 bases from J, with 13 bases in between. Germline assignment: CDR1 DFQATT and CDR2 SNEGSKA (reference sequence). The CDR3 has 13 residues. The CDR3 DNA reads TGCAGTGCTCAGGGGAAGACAGACTATGGCTACACCTTC. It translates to CSAQGKTDYGYTF.

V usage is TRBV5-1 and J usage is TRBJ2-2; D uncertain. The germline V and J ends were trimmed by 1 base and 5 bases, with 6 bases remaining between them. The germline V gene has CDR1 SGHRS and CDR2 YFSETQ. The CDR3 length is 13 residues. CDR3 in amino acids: CASSLWDTGELFF. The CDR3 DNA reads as TGCGCCAGCAGCTTGTGGGATACCGGGGAGCTGTTTTTT.

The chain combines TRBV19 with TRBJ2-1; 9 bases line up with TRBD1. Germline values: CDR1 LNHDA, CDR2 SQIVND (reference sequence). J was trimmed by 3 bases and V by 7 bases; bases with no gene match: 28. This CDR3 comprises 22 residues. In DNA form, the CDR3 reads TGTGCCAGTACCATCACTTTCCCGAGCGGGACAGGGAGCCGAGGATTCTACAATGAGCAGTTCTTC. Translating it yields CASTITFPSGTGSRGFYNEQFF.

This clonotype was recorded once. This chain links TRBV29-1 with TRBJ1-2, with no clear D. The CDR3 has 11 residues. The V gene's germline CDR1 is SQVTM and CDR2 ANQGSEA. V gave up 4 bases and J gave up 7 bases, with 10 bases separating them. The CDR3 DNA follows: TGCAGCGTTGCGGTCAGCTTTGGCTACACCTTC. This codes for CSVAVSFGYTF. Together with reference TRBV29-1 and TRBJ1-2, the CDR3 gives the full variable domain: SAVISQKPSRDICQRGTSLTIQCQVDSQVTMMFWYRQQPGQSLTLIATANQGSEATYESGFVIDKFPISRPNLTFSTLTVSNMSPEDSSIYLCSVAVSFGYTFGSGTRLTVV.

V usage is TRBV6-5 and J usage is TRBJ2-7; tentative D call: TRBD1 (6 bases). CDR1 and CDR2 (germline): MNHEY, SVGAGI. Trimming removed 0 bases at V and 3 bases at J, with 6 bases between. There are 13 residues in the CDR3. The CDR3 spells CASSYSDSYEQYF. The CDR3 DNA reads TGTGCCAGCAGTTACTCGGACAGCTACGAGCAGTACTTC.

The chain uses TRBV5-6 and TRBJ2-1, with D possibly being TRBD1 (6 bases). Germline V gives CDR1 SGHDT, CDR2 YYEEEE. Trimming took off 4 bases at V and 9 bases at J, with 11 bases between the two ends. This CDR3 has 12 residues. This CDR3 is CASSPTGTEQFF. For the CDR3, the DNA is TGTGCCAGCAGCCCTACAGGGACTGAGCAGTTCTTC.

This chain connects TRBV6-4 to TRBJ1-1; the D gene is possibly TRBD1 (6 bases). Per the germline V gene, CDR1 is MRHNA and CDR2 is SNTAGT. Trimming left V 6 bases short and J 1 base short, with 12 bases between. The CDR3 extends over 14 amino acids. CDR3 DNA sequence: TGTGCCAGCAGCATAGGGGGGGAGAACACTGAAGCTTTCTTT. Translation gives CASSIGGENTEAFF.

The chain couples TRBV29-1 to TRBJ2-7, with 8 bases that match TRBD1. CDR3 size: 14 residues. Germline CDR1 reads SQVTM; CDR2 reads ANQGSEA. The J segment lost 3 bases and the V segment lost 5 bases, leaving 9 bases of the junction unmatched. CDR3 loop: CSVPATGALYEQYF. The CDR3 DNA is TGCAGCGTTCCCGCGACAGGGGCTCTCTACGAGCAGTACTTC.

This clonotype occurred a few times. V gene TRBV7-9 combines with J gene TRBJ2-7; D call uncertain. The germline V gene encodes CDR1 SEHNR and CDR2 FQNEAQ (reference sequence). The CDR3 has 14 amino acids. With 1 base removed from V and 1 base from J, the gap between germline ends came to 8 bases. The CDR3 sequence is CASSLVGGSYEQYF. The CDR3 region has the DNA TGTGCCAGCAGCTTAGTCGGCGGTTCCTACGAGCAGTACTTC.

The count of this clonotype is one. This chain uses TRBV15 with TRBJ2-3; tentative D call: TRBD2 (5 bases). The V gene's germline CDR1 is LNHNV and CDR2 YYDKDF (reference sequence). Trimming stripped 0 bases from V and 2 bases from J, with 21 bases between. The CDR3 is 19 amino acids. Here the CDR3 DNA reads TGTGCCACCAGCAGAGATTCGGGGTTCACCGGGTCAGTCACAGATACGCAGTATTTT. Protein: CATSRDSGFTGSVTDTQYF.

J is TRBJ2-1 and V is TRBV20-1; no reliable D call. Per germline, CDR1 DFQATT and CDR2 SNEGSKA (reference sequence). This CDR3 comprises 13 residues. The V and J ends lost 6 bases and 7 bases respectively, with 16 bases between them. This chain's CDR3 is CSALTFDGNEQFF. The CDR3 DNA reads TGCAGTGCCCTGACCTTCGACGGGAATGAGCAGTTCTTC.

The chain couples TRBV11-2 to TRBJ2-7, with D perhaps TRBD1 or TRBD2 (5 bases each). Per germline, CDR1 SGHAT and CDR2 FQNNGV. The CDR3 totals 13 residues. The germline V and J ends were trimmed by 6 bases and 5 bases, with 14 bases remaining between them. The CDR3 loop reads CASRGNWDHEQYF. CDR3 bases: TGTGCCAGCAGAGGGAATTGGGACCACGAGCAGTACTTC.

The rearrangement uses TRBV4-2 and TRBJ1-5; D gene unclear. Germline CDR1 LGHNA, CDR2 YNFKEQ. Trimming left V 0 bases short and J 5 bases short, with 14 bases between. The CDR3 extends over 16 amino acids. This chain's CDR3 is CASSQESGSGDQPQHF. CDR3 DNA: TGTGCCAGCAGCCAAGAATCGGGGTCTGGCGATCAGCCCCAGCATTTT.

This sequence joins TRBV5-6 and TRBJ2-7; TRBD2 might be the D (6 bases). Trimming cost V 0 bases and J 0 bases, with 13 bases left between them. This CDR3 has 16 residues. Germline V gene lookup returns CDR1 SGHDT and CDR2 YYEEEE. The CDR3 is CASSLVGGEVSYEQYF. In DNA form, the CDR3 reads TGTGCCAGCAGCTTGGTCGGCGGGGAAGTCTCCTACGAGCAGTACTTC.

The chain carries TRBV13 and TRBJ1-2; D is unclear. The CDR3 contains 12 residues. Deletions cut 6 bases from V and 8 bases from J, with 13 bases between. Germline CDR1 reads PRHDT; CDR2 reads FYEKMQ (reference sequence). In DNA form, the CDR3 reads TGTGCCAGCAGTTTGGATTTGGCGGGCTACACCTTC. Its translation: CASSLDLAGYTF. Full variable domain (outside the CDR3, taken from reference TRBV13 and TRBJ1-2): AAGVIQSPRHLIKEKRETATLKCYPIPRHDTVYWYQQGPGQDPQFLISFYEKMQSDKGSIPDRFSAQQFSDYHSELNMSSLELGDSALYFCASSLDLAGYTFGSGTRLTVV.

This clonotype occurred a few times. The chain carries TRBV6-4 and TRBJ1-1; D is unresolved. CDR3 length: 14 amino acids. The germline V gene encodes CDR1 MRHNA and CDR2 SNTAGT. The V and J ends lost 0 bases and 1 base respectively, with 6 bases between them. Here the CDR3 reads CASSDSAENTEAFF. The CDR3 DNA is TGTGCCAGCAGTGACTCGGCGGAGAACACTGAAGCTTTCTTT.

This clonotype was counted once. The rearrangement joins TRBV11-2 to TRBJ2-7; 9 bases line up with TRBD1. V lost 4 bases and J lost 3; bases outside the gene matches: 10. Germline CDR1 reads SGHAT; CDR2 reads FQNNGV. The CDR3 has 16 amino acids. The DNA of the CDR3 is TGTGCCAGCAGCTCACCATTCTCGGGACAGGGCTACGAGCAGTACTTC. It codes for CASSSPFSGQGYEQYF.

CDR3 sequence: CASSLVATGYGYTF. CDR3 bases: TGTGCCAGCAGCTTAGTAGCAACGGGATATGGCTACACCTTC. V and J are TRBV7-9 and TRBJ1-2; unclear D gene. CDR3 length: 14 residues. Trimming took 1 base from V and 5 from J, leaving 11 bases between them. Germline V gives CDR1 SEHNR, CDR2 FQNEAQ (reference sequence).

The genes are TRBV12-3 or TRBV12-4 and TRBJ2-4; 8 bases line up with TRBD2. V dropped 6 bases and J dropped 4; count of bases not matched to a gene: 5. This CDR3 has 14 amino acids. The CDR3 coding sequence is TGTGCCAGCAGCCTCGCGGGGGGTAAAAACATTCAGTACTTC. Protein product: CASSLAGGKNIQYF.

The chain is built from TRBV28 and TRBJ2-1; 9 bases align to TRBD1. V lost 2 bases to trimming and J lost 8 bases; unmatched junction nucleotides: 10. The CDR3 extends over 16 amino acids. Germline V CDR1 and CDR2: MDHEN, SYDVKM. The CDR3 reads CASSLPEGTGQDEQFF. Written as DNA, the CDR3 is TGTGCCAGCAGTTTACCCGAGGGGACAGGGCAGGATGAGCAGTTCTTC.